A single sample gave rise to the 13 T cell receptor beta chains below, sequenced in a study of alternative splicing in chronic myeloid leukemia remission. The overall study: Trial remission samples were taken at major or complete molecular response, at 12 or 24 months.

Poly-A-selected mRNA from 1 ug total RNA formed the libraries. TCRdb re-called the bulk RNA-seq reads and gives one entry per CDR3 protein, without DNA. This sample has about 130 distinct CDR3 sequences, with roughly 96% found just once. Sequences were derived from PBMCs or total blood leukocytes (not recorded which), sampled during remission. The receptors stem from an adult with chronic myeloid leukemia.

V gene TRBV2 combines with J gene TRBJ2-1; the D call of TRBD2 rests on TCRdb alone, since no DNA is present to check it. The germline V gene encodes CDR1 SNHLY and CDR2 FYNNEI. CDR3 size: 15 residues. The CDR3 here is CASSEGGQVDNEQFF.

The chain combines TRBV3-2 with TRBJ2-3; checking the TCRdb D call of TRBD2 is not possible without DNA. TRBV3-2 is recorded as a pseudogene. This CDR3 contains 15 residues. CDR3 in amino acids: CASSQDRLAGDTQYF.

V and J are TRBV5-1 and TRBJ1-2. Germline V gene sequence: CDR1 SGHRS, CDR2 YFSETQ. The CDR3 contains 12 residues. This CDR3 is CASSPGFGGYTF.

This chain links TRBV28 with TRBJ2-3; absent DNA, TCRdb's TRBD2 call cannot be checked. The CDR3 has 17 amino acids. CDR1 is MDHEN, CDR2 SYDVKM, per germline. CDR3 amino acids: CASSPGLAGGPRDTQYF.

The gene calls are TRBV11-2 and TRBJ1-3. There are 14 residues in the CDR3. The V gene's germline CDR1 is SGHAT and CDR2 FQNNGV. The chain's CDR3 is CASSFPQPGNTIYF.

The rearrangement uses TRBV29-1 and TRBJ2-7; checking the TCRdb D call of TRBD2 is not possible without DNA. CDR3 length: 16 amino acids. Germline lookup yields CDR1 SQVTM and CDR2 ANQGSEA. The CDR3 here is CSVKSTGNPRAYEQYF.

The V call is TRBV11-2, the J call TRBJ2-7; TCRdb indicates TRBD1, and absent DNA this call remains unverified. Germline V gene sequence: CDR1 SGHAT, CDR2 FQNNGV. This CDR3 has 13 amino acids. The CDR3 loop is CASSLVRGHEQYF.

J is TRBJ2-1 and V is TRBV29-1; there is no DNA to check the TCRdb D call of TRBD2. CDR3 length: 15 amino acids. Per germline, CDR1 SQVTM and CDR2 ANQGSEA. CDR3 loop: CSTTPTSGILHEQFF.

This chain uses TRBV10-3 with TRBJ1-4. The CDR3 consists of 14 residues. CDR1 and CDR2 (germline): ENHRY, SYGVKD. Here the CDR3 reads CAISEASPNEKLFF.

The chain employs TRBV6-6 and TRBJ2-1. The CDR3 runs to 12 residues. Per germline, CDR1 MNHNY and CDR2 SVGAGI (reference sequence). The CDR3 reads CASSPPEAEQFF.

The chain's CDR3 is CASSLNSGGAKKETQYF. V and J are TRBV11-2 and TRBJ2-5; TCRdb proposes TRBD2, but this gene call is untestable without DNA. From germline, CDR1 is SGHAT and CDR2 FQNNGV. The CDR3 length is 17 residues.

The chain couples TRBV24-1 to TRBJ1-5. Germline CDR1 and CDR2: KGHDR and SFDVKD. The CDR3 length is 14 residues. CDR3 residues: CATSGQNSNQPQHF.

This chain links TRBV24/OR9-2 with TRBJ2-7. TRBV24/OR9-2 is labeled an ORF, and its function is uncertain. There are 12 residues in the CDR3. The CDR3 sequence: CATEGRSYEQYF.